The rows below give T cell receptor beta chains drawn from one sample of a study of control samples from healthy donors and cancer patients. TCRdb's copy holds only in-frame clones and misses some; the assay was immunoSEQ multiplex PCR. The repertoire holds a few hundred thousand clones, with around 90% as singletons. The sequenced sample consisted of PBMCs. The receptors here all came from a man aged 35-49 years with head and neck cancer. Both conserved end residues are part of each CDR3. Each record gives: J gene, V gene, clone size, D gene, CDR3 protein, CDR3 DNA. D genes are given only for firm matches. Only some rows state a clone size, as once, few, many or a class for expanded clones.

TRBJ1-5,TRBV3-1/TRBV3-2,-,TRBD1,CASSFDREVQPQHF,TGTGCCAGCAGCTTTGACAGGGAGGTTCAGCCCCAGCATTTT
TRBJ2-1,TRBV5-4,-,-,CASSSRMGGNWYNEQFF,TGTGCCAGCAGCTCCCGGATGGGCGGGAATTGGTACAATGAGCAGTTCTTC
TRBJ1-1,TRBV5-1,-,-,CASSLVLHTEAFF,TGCGCCAGCAGCTTGGTCTTGCACACTGAAGCTTTCTTT
TRBJ2-3,TRBV21-1,-,-,CASSPYSGTSGRLADTQYF,TGTGCCAGCAGCCCCTACTCCGGGACTAGCGGGAGACTTGCAGATACGCAGTATTTT
TRBJ2-3,TRBV13,-,TRBD2,CASSPPELAGGMDTQYF,TGTGCCAGCAGTCCCCCCGAACTAGCGGGAGGGATGGATACGCAGTATTTT
TRBJ2-7,TRBV19,-,-,CASSGSYEQYF,TGTGCCAGTAGTGGCAGCTACGAGCAGTACTTC
TRBJ2-7,TRBV28,-,-,CASSLSHEQYF,TGTGCCAGCAGTTTATCCCACGAGCAGTACTTC
TRBJ2-2,TRBV24-1,once,-,CATSDLSGASDTGELFF,TGCGCCACCAGTGATTTATCAGGGGCGTCGGACACCGGGGAGCTGTTTTTT
TRBJ2-5,TRBV29-1,once,TRBD1,CSGTRSRTGPRETQYF,TGCAGCGGGACGAGAAGTCGGACAGGCCCTCGGGAGACCCAGTACTTC
TRBJ2-3,TRBV10-3,-,-,CATGMVRGALTDTQYF,TGTGCCACCGGAATGGTTCGGGGGGCCCTCACAGATACGCAGTATTTT
TRBJ1-2,TRBV6-5,-,-,CASSYDRDYGYTF,TGTGCCAGCAGTTACGACAGAGACTATGGCTACACCTTC
TRBJ2-7,TRBV7-8,-,-,CASSSGGHEQYF,TGTGCCAGCAGCAGTGGGGGACACGAGCAGTACTTC
TRBJ2-1,TRBV5-1,-,-,CASGPEEGNPYNEQFF,TGCGCCAGCGGCCCCGAAGAGGGTAACCCCTACAATGAGCAGTTCTTC
TRBJ2-1,TRBV24-1,-,TRBD2,CATSDFRVGGAHFNEQFF,TGTGCCACCAGTGATTTCAGGGTGGGAGGGGCCCACTTCAATGAGCAGTTCTTC
TRBJ1-6,TRBV7-8,-,-,CASSLFGGDNSPLHF,TGTGCCAGCAGCCTCTTTGGGGGGGATAATTCACCCCTCCACTTT
TRBJ1-5,TRBV24-1,-,-,CATSVRGSSQPQHF,TGTGCCACCAGTGTTCGGGGGAGTAGTCAGCCCCAGCATTTT
TRBJ1-2,TRBV27,-,TRBD1,CASSLYPAMAGTDYGYTF,TGTGCCAGCAGTTTGTACCCGGCTATGGCCGGGACAGATTATGGCTACACCTTC
TRBJ2-7,TRBV9,once,-,CASSVSRDPYEQYF,TGTGCCAGCAGCGTATCCAGGGACCCGTACGAGCAGTACTTC
TRBJ1-2,TRBV3-1/TRBV3-2,-,-,CASSHDGGSYGYTF,TGTGCCAGCAGCCACGACGGTGGGTCTTATGGCTACACCTTC
TRBJ1-4,TRBV11-3,-,-,CASSPAALTNEKLFF,TGTGCCAGCAGCCCCGCCGCACTAACTAATGAAAAACTGTTTTTT
TRBJ2-3,TRBV6-5,-,-,CASSYGASTDTQYF,TGTGCCAGCAGTTATGGGGCCTCCACAGATACGCAGTATTTT
TRBJ2-7,TRBV15,-,-,CATSRDPSRAGRLPAYEQYF,TGTGCCACCAGCAGAGATCCTTCCCGGGCGGGACGCCTACCTGCCTACGAGCAGTACTTC
TRBJ1-5,TRBV19,-,-,CASSIVRELNQPQHF,TGTGCCAGTAGTATAGTAAGGGAATTAAATCAGCCCCAGCATTTT
TRBJ2-1,TRBV2,-,TRBD1,CASIRAGQGAPEQFF,TGTGCCAGCATTAGGGCGGGACAGGGGGCGCCTGAGCAGTTCTTC
TRBJ2-2,TRBV7-3,few,-,CASSSGNTGELFF,TGTGCCAGCAGCTCGGGAAACACCGGGGAGCTGTTTTTT
TRBJ2-1,TRBV5-6,-,-,CASTWGVAEGLEQFF,TGTGCCAGCACCTGGGGCGTAGCCGAAGGGCTTGAGCAGTTCTTC
TRBJ1-1,TRBV2,-,-,CASIGEQAADTEAFF,TGTGCCAGCATAGGGGAACAGGCGGCCGACACTGAAGCTTTCTTT
TRBJ2-1,TRBV7-2,-,TRBD2,CASSLQSLAGEVEQFF,TGTGCCAGCAGCTTACAGTCCCTAGCGGGAGAAGTTGAGCAGTTCTTC
TRBJ2-1,TRBV24-1,-,TRBD2,CATETSGVHYNEQFF,TGTGCCACCGAGACTAGCGGGGTCCACTACAATGAGCAGTTCTTC
TRBJ2-6,TRBV18,-,-,CASSPLRGSGANVLTF,TGTGCCAGCTCACCACTTCGGGGCTCTGGGGCCAACGTCCTGACTTTC
TRBJ1-6,TRBV7-9,-,TRBD1,CASTIWDSSNSPLHF,TGTGCCAGCACTATATGGGACAGTTCAAATTCACCCCTCCACTTT
TRBJ1-1,TRBV30,-,-,CALRTLEAFF,TGTGCCTTAAGGACCCTTGAAGCTTTCTTT
TRBJ2-7,TRBV6-5,-,TRBD2,CASRPSGTYEQYF,TGTGCCAGCAGGCCTAGCGGGACCTACGAGCAGTACTTC
TRBJ1-6,TRBV9,-,-,CASSVFSSSYNSPLHF,TGTGCCAGCAGCGTTTTCTCGAGCTCCTATAATTCACCCCTCCACTTT
TRBJ1-6,TRBV2,once,-,CASSEQGPESNSPLHF,TGTGCCAGCAGTGAACAGGGGCCGGAATCTAATTCACCCCTCCACTTT
TRBJ2-3,TRBV24-1,-,-,CATSDERADTQYF,TGTGCCACCAGTGATGAGAGAGCAGATACGCAGTATTTT
TRBJ1-1,TRBV7-9,-,-,CASSQNLGTEAFF,TGTGCCAGCAGCCAAAATCTGGGCACTGAAGCTTTCTTT
TRBJ1-6,TRBV12-5,-,-,CASAPDRTSYNSPLHF,TGTGCTAGTGCCCCAGACAGAACCTCCTATAATTCACCCCTCCACTTT
TRBJ2-6,TRBV5-1,-,-,CASSPTAGSGANVLTF,TGCGCCAGCAGCCCGACGGCGGGGTCTGGGGCCAACGTCCTGACTTTC
TRBJ2-1,TRBV6-4,-,-,CASSDPGSLYNEQFF,TGTGCCAGCAGTGACCCCGGTTCCCTCTACAATGAGCAGTTCTTC
TRBJ1-5,TRBV5-1,-,TRBD1,CASSPGQGADQPQHF,TGCGCCAGCAGCCCGGGACAGGGGGCGGATCAGCCCCAGCATTTT
TRBJ2-1,TRBV21-1,-,-,CASNPPTGLQYNEQFF,TGTGCCAGCAACCCGCCTACGGGACTACAGTACAATGAGCAGTTCTTC
TRBJ1-3,TRBV7-9,few,-,CASSVGRSSGNTIYF,TGTGCCAGCAGCGTCGGACGGAGCTCTGGAAACACCATATATTTT
TRBJ1-2,TRBV3-1/TRBV3-2,-,TRBD1,CASSQSGTGFGYTF,TGTGCCAGCAGCCAATCCGGGACAGGGTTTGGCTACACCTTC